This T cell receptor beta chain was retrieved from a study of control samples from healthy donors and cancer patients. There are 14 residues in the CDR3. The V end was cut by 2 bases, the J end by 3 bases, with 8 bases between. Germline values: CDR1 MGHRA, CDR2 YSYEKL. TCRdb keeps only in-frame clones here, not all; method: immunoSEQ multiplex PCR. The sample gives under 100,000 clones, roughly 90% of which show up once; under 15% is in the top ten. The sequenced sample was blood. The TCR sequence derives from a woman in her 70s in good health. The chain is built from TRBV4-1 and TRBJ2-1; D gene ambiguous. The CDR3 spells CASSQTVLYNEQFF. The CDR3 region has the DNA TGCGCCAGCAGCCAAACTGTACTCTACAATGAGCAGTTCTTC.